The clone carrying this TCR beta chain was recorded once. The data were obtained in a study of control samples from healthy donors and cancer patients. The CDR3 contains 12 residues. CDR1 and CDR2 from the germline V gene are SNHLY and FYNNEI. V dropped 3 bases and J dropped 6 bases, with 6 bases sitting between them. Libraries were prepared by immunoSEQ multiplex PCR; TCRdb keeps only in-frame clonotypes and omits some of them. The sample carries 150,000 to 200,000 clones, 91% recorded once. V is TRBV2 and J is TRBJ2-1, with D uncertain. The sequencing sample was made of blood. This TCR was sampled from a woman younger than 45 in good health. The CDR3 nucleotides read TGTGCCAGCAGTGATTCGGTCAATGAGCAGTTCTTC. This translates into CASSDSVNEQFF. Looking up the rest from reference TRBV2 and TRBJ2-1 gives the full variable domain: EPEVTQTPSHQVTQMGQEVILRCVPISNHLYFYWYRQILGQKVEFLVSFYNNEISEKSEIFDDQFSVERPDGSNFTLKIRSTKLEDSAMYFCASSDSVNEQFFGPGTRLTVL.